Listed here is a single T cell receptor beta chain. Antigen: not known. In the multiple sclerosis control group, patients were treatment-naive and had stable or active relapsing-remitting disease. This entry comes from a study of CD8 T cells in Susac syndrome. Broader study findings: The relatively small number of individuals in the TCR sequencing and HLA analysis was acknowledged by the study.

The RNA input was about 0.5 to 1 ug, and it was reverse transcribed with random hexamers. Amplification of TCR beta CDR3 by immunoSEQ multiplex PCR spanned 54 Vbeta and 13 Jbeta. From the immunoSEQ multiplex PCR reads, TCRdb called clonotypes with MiXCR, one entry per CDR3 protein. The table includes about 200,000 distinct CDR3 sequences, under 97% detected once. Germline trimming cut 3 bases from V and 4 bases from J; bases unmatched to any gene: 5. The germline V gene encodes CDR1 LGHDT and CDR2 YNNKEL (reference sequence). This CDR3 spans 14 amino acids. The specimen sequenced was CD4+ T cells from PBMCs. This TCR was recovered from a human donor with multiple sclerosis. The J gene is TRBJ1-1, the V gene TRBV3-1, with 7 bases lining up with TRBD1. The CDR3 DNA follows: TGTGCCAGCAGCCACTTTAACAGGGGCACTGAAGCTTTCTTT. This sequence encodes CASSHFNRGTEAFF.